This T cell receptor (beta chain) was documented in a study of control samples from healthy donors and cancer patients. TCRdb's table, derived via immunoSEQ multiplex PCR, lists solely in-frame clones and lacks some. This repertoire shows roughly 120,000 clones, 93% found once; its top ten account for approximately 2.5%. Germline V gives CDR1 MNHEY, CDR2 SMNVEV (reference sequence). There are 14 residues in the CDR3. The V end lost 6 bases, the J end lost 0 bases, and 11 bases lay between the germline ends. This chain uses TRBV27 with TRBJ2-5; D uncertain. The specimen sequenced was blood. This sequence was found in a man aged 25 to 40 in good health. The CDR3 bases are TGTGCCAGCAGAGGACGGAGCCACCAAGAGACCCAGTACTTC. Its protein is CASRGRSHQETQYF.